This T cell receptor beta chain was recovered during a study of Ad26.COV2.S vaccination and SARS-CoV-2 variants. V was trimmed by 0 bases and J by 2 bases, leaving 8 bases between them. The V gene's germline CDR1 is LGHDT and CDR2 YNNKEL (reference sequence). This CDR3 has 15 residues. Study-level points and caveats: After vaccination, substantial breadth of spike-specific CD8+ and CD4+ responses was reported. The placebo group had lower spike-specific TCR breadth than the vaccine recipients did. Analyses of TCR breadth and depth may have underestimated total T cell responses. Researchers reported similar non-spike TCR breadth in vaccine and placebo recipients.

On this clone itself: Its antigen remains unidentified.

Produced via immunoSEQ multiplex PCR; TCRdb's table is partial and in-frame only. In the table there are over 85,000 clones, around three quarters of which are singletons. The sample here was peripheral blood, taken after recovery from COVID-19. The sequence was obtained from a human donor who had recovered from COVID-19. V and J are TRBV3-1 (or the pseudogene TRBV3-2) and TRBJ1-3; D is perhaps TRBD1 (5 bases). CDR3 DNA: TGTGCCAGCAGCCAAGATTGGGACCCTGGAAACACCATATATTTT. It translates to CASSQDWDPGNTIYF.